These T cell receptor beta chains were read from a single sample in a study of cytomegalovirus exposure and HLA in healthy donors. Using immunoSEQ multiplex PCR, the repertoire was profiled, and TCRdb retains in-frame clones only, with some absent. The sample consists of about 160,000 clones, more than 75% of them appearing once. Sequences were obtained from PBMCs. Every receptor here comes from a man between 18 and 29 years old in good health and CMV-seropositive. CDR3s include the opening cysteine and the closing phenylalanine or tryptophan. Fields, in order: V gene, clone size, D gene, J gene, CDR3 protein, CDR3 DNA. D genes are given only for firm matches. Size is omitted from some rows. Given values are once, few, many or a class for expanded clones.

>TRBV12-5|NA|NA|TRBJ2-6
CASFRSGANVLTF
TGTGCTAGTTTCAGGTCTGGGGCCAACGTCCTGACTTTC
>TRBV5-1|NA|TRBD1|TRBJ1-1
CASWARGPTEAFF
TGCGCCAGCTGGGCCAGGGGGCCCACTGAAGCTTTCTTT
>TRBV19|once|TRBD2|TRBJ2-1
CASVPSGGVIGEQFF
TGTGCCAGTGTGCCTAGCGGGGGGGTTATAGGGGAGCAGTTCTTC
>TRBV5-1|NA|TRBD2|TRBJ2-7
CASSLGGLAGVEQYF
TGCGCCAGCAGCTTAGGGGGACTAGCGGGAGTCGAGCAGTACTTC
>TRBV6-5|NA|TRBD1|TRBJ1-5
CASSRQGAYQPQHF
TGTGCCAGCAGTCGACAGGGGGCTTATCAGCCCCAGCATTTT
>TRBV10-3|NA|NA|TRBJ1-3
CAIRVWTDSYSGNTIYF
TGTGCCATCAGGGTATGGACAGACTCGTACTCTGGAAACACCATATATTTT
>TRBV7-2|NA|NA|TRBJ2-7
CASSRGQLRYEQYF
TGTGCCAGCAGCCGAGGACAGTTAAGATACGAGCAGTACTTC
>TRBV9|NA|TRBD1|TRBJ2-1
CASSYSPDRGQVYEQFF
TGTGCCAGCAGTTACTCCCCTGACAGGGGGCAAGTCTATGAGCAGTTCTTC
>TRBV5-5|NA|NA|TRBJ2-7
CASSFPGMGYEQYF
TGTGCCAGCAGCTTCCCCGGGATGGGGTACGAGCAGTACTTC
>TRBV6-6|NA|NA|TRBJ1-5
CASSYLGATGTQPQHF
TGTGCCAGCAGTTACTTAGGGGCAACAGGGACTCAGCCCCAGCATTTT
>TRBV5-6|NA|NA|TRBJ1-3
CASGRGTGNTIYF
TGTGCCAGCGGCCGGGGGACTGGAAACACCATATATTTT
>TRBV5-4|NA|TRBD1|TRBJ2-3
CASSLTPGTGAVNTQYF
TGTGCCAGCAGCTTGACCCCCGGGACAGGGGCGGTGAATACGCAGTATTTT
>TRBV7-8|NA|NA|TRBJ1-1
CASSLVTPLNTEAFF
TGTGCCAGCAGCTTAGTAACTCCTTTGAACACTGAAGCTTTCTTT
>TRBV4-3|NA|NA|TRBJ1-4
CASSQQGEKLFF
TGCGCCAGCAGCCAGCAGGGGGAAAAACTGTTTTTT
>TRBV19|NA|TRBD1|TRBJ2-4
CASSGDREIDIQYF
TGTGCCAGTAGTGGGGACAGGGAAATAGACATTCAGTACTTC
>TRBV6-5|NA|NA|TRBJ1-1
CASSRPRAEAFF
TGTGCCAGCAGTCGCCCCCGGGCTGAAGCTTTCTTT
>TRBV18|NA|NA|TRBJ2-6
CASSPGISGANVLTF
TGTGCCAGCTCACCGGGCATCTCTGGGGCCAACGTCCTGACTTTC
>TRBV25-1|few|NA|TRBJ1-3
CASSETGFGNTIYF
TGTGCCAGCAGTGAAACAGGGTTTGGAAACACCATATATTTT
>TRBV13|NA|NA|TRBJ2-1
CASSGRDHTEQFF
TGTGCCAGCAGCGGGCGGGACCATACAGAGCAGTTCTTC
>TRBV5-4|NA|NA|TRBJ2-3
CASSLARDTQYF
TGTGCCAGCAGCTTGGCCAGGGATACGCAGTATTTT
>TRBV29-1|NA|NA|TRBJ1-1
CSAGQMTNTEAFF
TGCAGCGCCGGACAGATGACGAACACTGAAGCTTTCTTT
>TRBV18|few|NA|TRBJ2-1
CASSPALYNEQFF
TGTGCCAGCTCACCGGCTTTGTACAATGAGCAGTTCTTC
>TRBV27|NA|TRBD1|TRBJ2-1
CASSLNRGKHEQFF
TGTGCCAGCAGTTTAAACAGGGGTAAGCATGAGCAGTTCTTC
>TRBV7-8|NA|NA|TRBJ1-1
CASTDTRDINTEAFF
TGTGCCAGCACCGACACCCGGGACATTAACACTGAAGCTTTCTTT
>TRBV6-5|NA|TRBD2|TRBJ2-2
CASSFAGGRGTGELFF
TGTGCCAGCAGTTTTGCGGGAGGGCGGGGGACCGGGGAGCTGTTTTTT
>TRBV7-9|few|TRBD1|TRBJ1-4
CASSSDRVATNEKLFF
TGTGCCAGCAGCTCGGACAGGGTTGCAACTAATGAAAAACTGTTTTTT
>TRBV19|NA|NA|TRBJ1-1
CASSTQGLITEAFF
TGTGCCAGTAGTACACAGGGTTTAATCACTGAAGCTTTCTTT
>TRBV10-1|few|TRBD2|TRBJ2-7
CASSASGGSSYEQYF
TGCGCCAGCAGCGCTAGCGGGGGGAGCTCCTACGAGCAGTACTTC
>TRBV7-3|NA|TRBD2|TRBJ2-3
CASSSGTGGLTQYF
TGTGCCAGCAGCTCCGGGACGGGGGGTCTAACGCAGTATTTT
>TRBV4-1|few|TRBD1|TRBJ1-6
CASSQGGQGARNSPLHF
TGCGCCAGCAGCCAAGGCGGGCAGGGGGCGCGTAATTCACCCCTCCACTTT
>TRBV6-6|NA|NA|TRBJ1-2
CASSLVQTYGYTF
TGTGCCAGCAGCCTGGTTCAGACATATGGCTACACCTTC
>TRBV7-9|NA|TRBD2|TRBJ2-5
CSSSREAETQYF
TGTTCCAGCAGCCGGGAGGCGGAGACCCAGTACTTC
>TRBV7-9|NA|NA|TRBJ1-3
CASSRGGFRPGNTIYF
TGTGCCAGCAGTCGGGGGGGTTTTAGGCCTGGAAACACCATATATTTT
>TRBV5-6|few|NA|TRBJ2-5
CASSLVGARRLQETQYF
TGTGCCAGCAGCTTGGTGGGCGCCCGCCGGTTACAAGAGACCCAGTACTTC
>TRBV2|NA|NA|TRBJ2-1
CASSLTRPQFF
TGTGCCAGCAGCCTGACTAGACCTCAGTTCTTC
>TRBV13|NA|TRBD1|TRBJ2-7
CASSSRGFISYEQYF
TGTGCCAGCAGTTCCAGGGGGTTTATTTCCTACGAGCAGTACTTC
>TRBV12-1|NA|NA|TRBJ1-2
CASSSLNPRDRAYGYTF
TGTGCCAGCAGCTCCCTGAACCCCCGGGACAGGGCCTATGGCTACACCTTC
>TRBV6-4|NA|NA|TRBJ2-1
CASSVDLVSSYNEQFF
TGTGCCAGCAGTGTAGACCTAGTTAGCTCCTACAATGAGCAGTTCTTC
>TRBV18|NA|TRBD2|TRBJ2-3
CASSLQGLAFGDTQYF
TGTGCCAGCTCACTACAGGGACTAGCGTTTGGAGATACGCAGTATTTT
>TRBV7-3|NA|TRBD2|TRBJ2-1
CASSLRGLDLSEQFF
TGTGCCAGCAGCTTAAGGGGACTAGACTTAAGCGAGCAGTTCTTC
>TRBV6-1|NA|TRBD2|TRBJ2-5
CASSGRLAGAQTQYF
TGTGCCAGCAGTGGTAGACTAGCGGGAGCTCAGACCCAGTACTTC